A single sample gave rise to the 3 T cell receptor beta chains below, sequenced in a study of Graves' ophthalmopathy and Graves' hyperthyroidism. Amplifying from RNA transcripts, the study obtained TCR beta CDR3 regions. The library came from an HTBI-primed first-round RT-PCR and a second-round multiplex PCR. TCRdb re-derived calls from the multiplex PCR reads in MiXCR, one entry per CDR3 protein. In the table there are over a million distinct CDR3 sequences, about two fifths of which are singletons. The sample taken for sequencing was peripheral blood or thyroid tissue (not recorded which). These TCRs come from an adult man with Graves' hyperthyroidism.

The chain joins TRBV20-1 to TRBJ1-6, with 8 bases that match TRBD1. CDR1 is DFQATT and CDR2 is SNEGSKA in the germline V gene (reference sequence). The CDR3 length is 16 residues. J gave up 1 base and V 2 bases, and 4 bases lay outside the gene matches. This CDR3 is CSARQGAWSYNSPLHF. Here the CDR3 DNA reads TGCAGTGCTAGACAGGGGGCTTGGTCCTATAATTCACCCCTCCACTTT.

This clonotype has only a few counts. V and J are TRBV10-3 and TRBJ2-7, with D uncertain. The V gene's germline CDR1 is ENHRY and CDR2 SYGVKD. CDR3 size: 15 residues. The ends were cut back, 9 bases at V and 2 bases at J, with 20 bases in the middle. CDR3 DNA sequence: TGTGCCATTAGCCGCGACCAAGACCGACCCTACGAGCAGTACTTC. Its protein product is CAISRDQDRPYEQYF.

For this clonotype: An end of the junction does not agree with germline; a read error may underlie this. The chain joins TRBV7-2 to TRBJ2-7; D unresolved. CDR1 SGHTA and CDR2 FQGNSA come from the germline V gene. This CDR3 spans 8 amino acids. The CDR3 nucleotides are TGTGCCAGCAGCCACAGCACTTTC. This gives the protein CASSHSTF.